These 3 T cell receptor beta chains were sequenced from one sample in a study of T-cell memory formation after mild COVID-19 (dated by TCRdb to the early 2020s). Receptor libraries were prepared by 5' RACE. Instrument used: Illumina NovaSeq 6000. TCRdb applied fastp at Q25 and MiXCR to the public reads, then kept only in-frame beta chains. CDR3 protein sequences are deduplicated, and each keeps its most common genes and DNA. This sample gives some 100,000 distinct CDR3 sequences in total; around 10% of them show up just once. The ten largest make up approximately 40% of the sample. What was sequenced was PBMCs or a T cell subset sorted from them (not recorded which). The source of these receptors is a man aged 18 to 30 who had mild COVID-19 (a few samples of this study predate the infection). The sample titles of this study are shuffled in the database, so cell type and time point are left out; the donor was told from shared clones.

This clonotype was detected a few times. The rearrangement uses TRBV6-5 and TRBJ2-3; D is undetermined. The germline V gene has CDR1 MNHEY and CDR2 SVGAGI. The germline V and J ends were trimmed by 1 base and 1 base, with 6 bases remaining between them. This CDR3 is 14 amino acids long. CDR3 protein: CASSYFAGTDTQYF. CDR3 DNA: TGTGCCAGCAGTTACTTCGCGGGCACAGATACGCAGTATTTT.

The rearrangement uses TRBV5-1 and TRBJ1-1, with D possibly TRBD1 on 6 matching bases. V gave up 0 bases and J gave up 5 bases, with 11 bases separating them. Germline V gives CDR1 SGHRS, CDR2 YFSETQ. The CDR3 is made up of 14 amino acids. CDR3 DNA: TGCGCCAGCAGCTTGGGGGGGCTCGAGACTGAAGCTTTCTTT. Its protein product is CASSLGGLETEAFF.

This chain connects TRBV12-3 or TRBV12-4 to TRBJ2-2, with D perhaps matching TRBD1 (5 bases). This CDR3 contains 17 residues. V lost 1 base and J lost 3, with 15 bases in between. This chain's CDR3 is CASSLGAQGTDTGELFF. The CDR3 DNA reads TGTGCCAGCAGTTTAGGAGCCCAGGGAACGGACACCGGGGAGCTGTTTTTT.